The clone carrying this TCR beta chain was seen only a few times. Its cognate antigen is unknown. One entry per CDR3 protein, called by TCRdb with MiXCR from the RT-PCR reads. The table lists hundreds of thousands of distinct CDR3 sequences, 6.5% to 8% of them singletons. Germline-derived CDR1 and CDR2 are MNHNS and SASEGT. This CDR3 comprises 15 residues. The junction had 8 bases not matched to a gene; V was cut back by 5 bases and J by 4 bases. This record belongs to a study of response to subunit inactivated influenza vaccine. Study outcomes and limitations: After each seasonal influenza vaccination, few new T cells are recruited, the authors suggested.

The receptor comes from a man in his fifties or sixties who received an inactivated influenza vaccine. Sequencing was performed on PBMCs from blood, taken around 25 months after vaccination. The chain employs TRBV6-1 and TRBJ1-1; TRBD1 aligns across 9 bases. In DNA, the CDR3 is TGTGCCAGCAGTCTGGGACAGGGATTGGGCACTGAAGCTTTCTTT. It yields the protein CASSLGQGLGTEAFF.